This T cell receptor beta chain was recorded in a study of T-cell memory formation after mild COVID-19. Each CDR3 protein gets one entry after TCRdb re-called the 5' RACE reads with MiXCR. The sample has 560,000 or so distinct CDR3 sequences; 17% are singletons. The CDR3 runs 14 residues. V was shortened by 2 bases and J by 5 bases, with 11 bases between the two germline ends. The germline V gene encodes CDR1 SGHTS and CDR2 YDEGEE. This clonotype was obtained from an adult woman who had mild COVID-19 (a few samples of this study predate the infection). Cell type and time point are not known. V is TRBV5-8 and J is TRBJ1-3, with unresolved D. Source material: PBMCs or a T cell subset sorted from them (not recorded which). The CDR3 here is CASSFGGGRNTIYF. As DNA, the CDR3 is TGTGCCAGCAGCTTTGGCGGAGGAAGAAACACCATATATTTT.